This record looks at one T cell receptor beta chain sequence and its context. Its target antigen remains unknown. Base quality data are lacking; no much larger clone is found one base away. These data come from a study of blood T cell repertoires in COVID-19 (dated by TCRdb to about 2020). Regarding the research as a whole: Samples covering the acute and convalescent phases of COVID-19 were provided by collaborators in the United States, Italy and Spain. The repertoires were released in a freely available public database meant as a resource for research on the immune response to SARS-CoV-2. The sample metadata nearly always contained a de-identified subject ID, COVID-19 status, age in years and sex. The prospective study material was composed of cDNA or gDNA derived from T cells, B-cell-depleted T cells, or PBMCs. Where available, HLA class I and class II types were obtained from metadata supplied by the sample provider rather than from assay-based typing. The dataset comprised deeply sampled blood TCRbeta repertoires from subjects exposed to, actively infected with, or recovered from COVID-19. The samples were drawn from the first 160 participants of the ongoing ImmuneRACE study and from some 1,300 subjects provided by 6 global collaborators. Results and caveats for the whole study, not just this receptor: The quantity of clinical and demographic metadata differed by source and by participant and was supplied without curation.

TCRbeta CDR3 regions were amplified from genomic DNA by means of the immunoSEQ Assay, a bias-controlled multiplex PCR. Per the source publication's procedure: Nucleated cell counts per sample were estimated from amplification of reference gene primers within the assay. To quantify the absolute abundance of each unique TCRbeta CDR3 rearrangement, sequence reads were collapsed and filtered. For each sample, productive Simpson clonality was calculated as the square root of Simpson's diversity index across productive rearrangements. Drawn from immuneACCESS, this table holds only the in-frame rearrangements with V and J called that TCRdb kept. Clones are partly lost; checked studies trace under half to an unresolved V gene and leave the rest unexplained. V and J calls and clone size are as listed in that table; D and trimming were resolved from the DNA. This sample has 200,000 to 250,000 clones in its table, and approximately 89% of those were observed once. The top ten clones comprise around 6.5% of the sample.

At one collaborating source in Seattle, patients were enrolled during active infection and were followed longitudinally through the course of disease. The collaborating institutions used their own protocols to collect whole blood in K2EDTA tubes. For TCRbeta analysis, collaborator samples were shipped as frozen whole blood, as isolated PBMCs, or as DNA extracted from either sample type. The sequenced material came from peripheral blood. This TCR was recovered from a woman aged 25 to 45 with COVID-19, enrolled during active disease.

The CDR3 is CASSLLDRVNSPLHF. The nucleotide sequence reads as follows: TGCGCCAGCAGCTTGTTGGACAGAGTAAATTCACCCCTCCACTTT. The chain employs TRBV5-1 and TRBJ1-6; the D region possibly corresponds to TRBD1 (6 bases align). The CDR3 runs 15 amino acids, cysteine and phenylalanine included. Only the CDR3 DNA stays, 45 bases, in frame from base 1. V is reduced by 1 base and J by 7 bases, leaving a spacing of 12 bases between them. The germline V gene sets CDR1 to SGHRS and CDR2 to YFSETQ.